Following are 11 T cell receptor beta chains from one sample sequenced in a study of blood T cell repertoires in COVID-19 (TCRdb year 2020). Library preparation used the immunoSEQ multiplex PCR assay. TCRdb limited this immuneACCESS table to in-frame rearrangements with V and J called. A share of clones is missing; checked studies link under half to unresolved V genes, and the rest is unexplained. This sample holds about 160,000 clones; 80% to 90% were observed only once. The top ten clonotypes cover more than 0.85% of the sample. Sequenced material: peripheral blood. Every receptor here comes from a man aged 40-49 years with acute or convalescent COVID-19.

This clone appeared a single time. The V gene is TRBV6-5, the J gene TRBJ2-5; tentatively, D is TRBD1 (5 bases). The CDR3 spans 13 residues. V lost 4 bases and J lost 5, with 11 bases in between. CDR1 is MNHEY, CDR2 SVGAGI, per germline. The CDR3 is CASSFDSYETQYF. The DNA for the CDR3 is TGTGCCAGCAGTTTTGACAGTTACGAGACCCAGTACTTC.

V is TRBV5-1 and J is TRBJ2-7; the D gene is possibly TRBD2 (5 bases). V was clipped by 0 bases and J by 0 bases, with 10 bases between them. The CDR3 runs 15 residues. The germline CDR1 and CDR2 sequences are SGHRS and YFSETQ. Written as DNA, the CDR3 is TGCGCCAGCAGCTTGGCCCTTGGACTCTCCTACGAGCAGTACTTC. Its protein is CASSLALGLSYEQYF.

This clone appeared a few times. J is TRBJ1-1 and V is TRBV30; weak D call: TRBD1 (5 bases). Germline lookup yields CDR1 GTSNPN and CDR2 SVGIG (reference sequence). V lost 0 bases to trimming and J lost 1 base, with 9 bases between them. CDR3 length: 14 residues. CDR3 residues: CAWSVLQGNTEAFF. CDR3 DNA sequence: TGTGCCTGGAGTGTACTCCAGGGGAACACTGAAGCTTTCTTT.

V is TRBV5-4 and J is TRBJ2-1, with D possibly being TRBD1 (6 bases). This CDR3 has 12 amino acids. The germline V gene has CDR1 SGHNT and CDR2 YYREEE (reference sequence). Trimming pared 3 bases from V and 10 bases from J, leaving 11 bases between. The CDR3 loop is CASSSQGWEQFF. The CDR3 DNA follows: TGTGCCAGCAGCTCGCAGGGGTGGGAGCAGTTCTTC.

The CDR3 sequence: CASSIGEGSSYEQYF. DNA for the CDR3: TGTGCCAGTAGTATAGGGGAGGGGAGCTCCTACGAGCAGTACTTC. The rearrangement links TRBV19 to TRBJ2-7; TRBD2 aligns across 7 bases. This CDR3 is 15 amino acids long. The germline gives CDR1 LNHDA, CDR2 SQIVND (reference sequence). Trimming removed 1 base from V and 0 bases from J; junction bases left unmatched: 3.

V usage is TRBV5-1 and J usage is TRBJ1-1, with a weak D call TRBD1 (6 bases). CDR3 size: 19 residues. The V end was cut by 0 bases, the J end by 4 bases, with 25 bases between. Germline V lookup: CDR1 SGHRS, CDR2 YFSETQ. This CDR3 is CASSLALQGIFTSGTEAFF. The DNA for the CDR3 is TGCGCCAGCAGCTTGGCTTTACAGGGCATTTTTACTAGTGGCACTGAAGCTTTCTTT.

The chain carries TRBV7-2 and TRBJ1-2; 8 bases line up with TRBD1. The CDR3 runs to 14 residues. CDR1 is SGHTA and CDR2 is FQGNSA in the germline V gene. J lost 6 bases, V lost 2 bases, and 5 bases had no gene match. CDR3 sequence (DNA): TGTGCCAGCAGCTTAAGAGGACAGGGCGATGGCTACACCTTC. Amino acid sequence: CASSLRGQGDGYTF.

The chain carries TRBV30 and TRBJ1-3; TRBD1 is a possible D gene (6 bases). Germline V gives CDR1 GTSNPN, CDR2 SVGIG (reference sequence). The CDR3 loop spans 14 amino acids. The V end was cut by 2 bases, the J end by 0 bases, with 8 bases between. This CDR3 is CAWSQGGSGNTIYF. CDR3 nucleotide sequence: TGTGCCTGGAGTCAAGGGGGCTCTGGAAACACCATATATTTT.

Written as DNA, the CDR3 is TGTGCCAGCAGTTTTACAGGTCCCACTGAAGCTTTCTTT. Encoded protein: CASSFTGPTEAFF. This chain joins TRBV27 and TRBJ1-1, with D possibly matching TRBD1 (5 bases). The CDR3 is 13 amino acids. V lost 3 bases and J 4 bases, leaving 9 bases between the germline ends. CDR1 MNHEY and CDR2 SMNVEV come from the germline V gene (reference sequence).

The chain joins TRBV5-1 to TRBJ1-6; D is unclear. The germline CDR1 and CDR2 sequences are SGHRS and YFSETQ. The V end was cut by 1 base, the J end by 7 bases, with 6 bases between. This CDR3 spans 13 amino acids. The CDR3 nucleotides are TGCGCCAGCAGCTTGACAGTAAATTCACCCCTCCACTTT. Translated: CASSLTVNSPLHF. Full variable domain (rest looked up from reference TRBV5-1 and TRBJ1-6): KAGVTQTPRYLIKTRGQQVTLSCSPISGHRSVSWYQQTPGQGLQFLFEYFSETQRNKGNFPGRFSGRQFSNSRSEMNVSTLELGDSALYLCASSLTVNSPLHFGNGTRLTVT.

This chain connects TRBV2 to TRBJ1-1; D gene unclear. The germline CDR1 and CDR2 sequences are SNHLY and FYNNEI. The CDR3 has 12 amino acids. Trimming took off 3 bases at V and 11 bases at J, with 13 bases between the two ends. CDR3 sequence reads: CASSDNGVSAFF. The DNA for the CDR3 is TGTGCCAGCAGTGATAACGGGGTTTCGGCTTTCTTT.